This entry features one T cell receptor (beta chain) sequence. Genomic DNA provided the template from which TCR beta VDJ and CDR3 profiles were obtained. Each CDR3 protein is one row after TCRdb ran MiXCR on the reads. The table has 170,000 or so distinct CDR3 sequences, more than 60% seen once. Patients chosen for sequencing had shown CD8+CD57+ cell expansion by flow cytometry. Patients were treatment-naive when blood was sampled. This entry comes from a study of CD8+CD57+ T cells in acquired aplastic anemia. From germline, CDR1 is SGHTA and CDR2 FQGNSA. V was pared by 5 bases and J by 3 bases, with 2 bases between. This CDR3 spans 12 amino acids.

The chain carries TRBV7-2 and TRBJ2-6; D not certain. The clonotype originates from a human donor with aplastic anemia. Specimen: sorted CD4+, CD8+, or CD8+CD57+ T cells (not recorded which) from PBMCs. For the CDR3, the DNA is TGTGCCAGCAGCCGTGGGGCCAACGTCCTGACTTTC. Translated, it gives CASSRGANVLTF.